This record covers a single T cell receptor (beta chain). Its antigen is unknown. Base-call qualities are not available, and no considerably larger clone is one nucleotide away. PBMCs were isolated by Ficoll-Paque density gradient centrifugation. The sample comes from a study of T-cell memory formation after mild COVID-19 (dated by TCRdb to the early 2020s). As for the study more broadly: Most TCR sequence clusters were specific to one of the two donors. Two young, previously healthy adult volunteers made up the cohort, one male and one female. Longitudinal TCRalpha and TCRbeta repertoire sequencing tracked T-cell clones expanding and contracting after mild COVID-19 in two donors. Overall study outcomes, separate from this receptor: Contracting CD4+ clones appeared mostly in the CM and EM memory subsets, whereas CD8+ clones were enriched in EMRA. SARS-CoV-2 specificity of the second-wave clones peaking on day 37 was not confirmed. The study covered only two mild cases, and larger cohorts including severe cases with pre-infection samples were considered necessary. Some responding clones were found in pre-infection memory, which suggests that pre-existing cross-reactive memory T cells took part in the SARS-CoV-2 response. Balanced CD4/CD8 phenotypes were observed for clones contracting from day 15 to 85, whereas a bias towards CD4+ was observed for a second wave of clones expanding from day 15 to 37.

Counted from cysteine to phenylalanine, this CDR3 has 16 amino acids. The kept DNA is CDR3 alone, 48 bases in frame from the first base. According to the germline V gene, CDR1 reads SGHVS and CDR2 reads FQNEAQ. V is pared back by 5 bases and J by 2 bases, with 18 bases lying between the germline termini. The reads were generated on an Illumina NovaSeq 6000. TCRalpha and TCRbeta cDNA libraries were built by 5'RACE with constant-segment primers, adding sample barcodes and unique molecular identifiers. RNA was extracted from every sample with Trizol reagent. Libraries were amplified in two PCR steps, with a second sample barcode and Illumina TruSeq adapters added in the second step. The libraries were sequenced on an Illumina NovaSeq using 2 x 150 bp paired-end reads. The authors processed their data as follows. Demultiplexing of reads and collapsing into UMI-guided consensus sequences were performed with migec v1.2.7. Using mixcr v2.1.11, UMI consensuses were aligned to TRA and TRB V and J templates and then assembled into clonotypes. Expanded or contracted clonotypes were those called significant by both edgeR and NoisET, with noise models trained on biological replicates. For edgeR calls, a false discovery rate-adjusted p below 0.01 and a log2 fold-change threshold of 1 were applied. As an exploratory analysis of dynamics, max-normalized trajectories of the 1000 most abundant clonotypes were examined with PCA combined with hierarchical clustering. The CD4 or CD8 phenotype of responding clones was assigned using the separately sequenced CD4+ and CD8+ repertoires. The raw public reads went through TCRdb reprocessing: fastp at Q25, MiXCR clone calling, in-frame beta chains kept. Each entry is one CDR3 protein sequence, shown with its most common DNA and genes. The V and J calls and clone size are TCRdb's, not the authors'. Present in this sample are 470,000 or so distinct CDR3 sequences, 15% to 20% of which were seen just once. Together, the top ten hold 9% to 15% of the sample.

The receptor comes from an adult woman who had mild COVID-19 (a few samples of this study predate the infection). The sample titles of this study are shuffled in the database, so cell type and time point are left out; the donor was told from shared clones. Recombination linked TRBV7-8 to TRBJ1-1; a tentative D match to TRBD1 spans 6 bases. The sample was PBMCs or a T cell subset sorted from them (not recorded which). The sequence in DNA is TGTGCCAGCAGCCCACGAGGCGTGACAGGAAACACTGAAGCTTTCTTT. Its protein reads: CASSPRGVTGNTEAFF.